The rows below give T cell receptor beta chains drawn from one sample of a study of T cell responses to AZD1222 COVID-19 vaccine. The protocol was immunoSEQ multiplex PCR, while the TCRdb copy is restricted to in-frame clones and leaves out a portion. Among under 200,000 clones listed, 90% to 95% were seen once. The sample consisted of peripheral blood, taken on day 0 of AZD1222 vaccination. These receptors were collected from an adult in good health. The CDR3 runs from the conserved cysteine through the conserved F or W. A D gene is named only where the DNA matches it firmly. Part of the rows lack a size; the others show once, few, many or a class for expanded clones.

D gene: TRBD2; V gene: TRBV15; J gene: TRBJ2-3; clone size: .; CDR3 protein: CATSRTSGSTDTQYF; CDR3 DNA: TGTGCCACCAGCAGGACTAGCGGGAGCACAGATACGCAGTATTTT
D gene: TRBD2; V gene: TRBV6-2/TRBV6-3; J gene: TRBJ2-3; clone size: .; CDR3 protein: CASSSGLAGGGGTDTQYF; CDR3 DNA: TGTGCCAGCAGTTCGGGACTAGCGGGAGGTGGTGGCACAGATACGCAGTATTTT
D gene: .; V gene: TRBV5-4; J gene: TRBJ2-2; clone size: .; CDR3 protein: CASSLGAVGTGELFF; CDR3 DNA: TGTGCCAGCAGCTTGGGGGCGGTCGGCACCGGGGAGCTGTTTTTT
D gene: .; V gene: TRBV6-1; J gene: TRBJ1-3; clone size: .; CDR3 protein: CASSEAGNTIYF; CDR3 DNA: TGTGCCAGCAGTGAAGCGGGAAACACCATATATTTT
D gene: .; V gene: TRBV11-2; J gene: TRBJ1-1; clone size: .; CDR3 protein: CASSFNTEAFF; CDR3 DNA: TGTGCCAGCAGCTTCAACACTGAAGCTTTCTTT
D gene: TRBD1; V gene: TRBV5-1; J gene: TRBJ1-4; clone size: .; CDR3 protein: CASSNRGLGEKLFF; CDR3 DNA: TGCGCCAGCAGCAACAGGGGGCTGGGTGAAAAACTGTTTTTT
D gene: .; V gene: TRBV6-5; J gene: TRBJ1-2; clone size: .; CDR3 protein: CASSYSGSLSYGYTF; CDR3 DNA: TGTGCCAGCAGTTACTCTGGCAGCTTATCCTATGGCTACACCTTC
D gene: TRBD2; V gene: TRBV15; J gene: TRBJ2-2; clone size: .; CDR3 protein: CATQVAGGPFTGELFF; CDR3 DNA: TGTGCCACCCAGGTAGCGGGAGGGCCGTTCACCGGGGAGCTGTTTTTT
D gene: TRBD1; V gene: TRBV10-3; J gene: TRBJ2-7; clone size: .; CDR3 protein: CATGQGTYEQYF; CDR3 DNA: TGTGCCACGGGACAGGGGACCTACGAGCAGTACTTC
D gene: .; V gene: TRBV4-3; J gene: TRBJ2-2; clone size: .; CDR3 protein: CASSQESRWNAGELFF; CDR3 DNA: TGCGCCAGCAGCCAAGAGTCACGGTGGAACGCCGGGGAGCTGTTTTTT
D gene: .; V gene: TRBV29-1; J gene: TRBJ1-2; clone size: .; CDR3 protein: CSGSGNYGYTF; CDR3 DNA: TGCAGCGGATCAGGAAACTATGGCTACACCTTC
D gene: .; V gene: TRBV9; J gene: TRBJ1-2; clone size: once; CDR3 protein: CASSVAPISRDYGYTF; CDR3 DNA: TGTGCCAGCAGCGTAGCCCCTATAAGCAGGGACTATGGCTACACCTTC
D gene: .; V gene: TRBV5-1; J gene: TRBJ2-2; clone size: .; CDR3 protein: CASSRGADGELFF; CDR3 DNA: TGCGCCAGCAGTCGTGGGGCGGACGGGGAGCTGTTTTTT
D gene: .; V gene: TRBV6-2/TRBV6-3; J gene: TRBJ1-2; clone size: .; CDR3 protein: CASSYSLGGYTF; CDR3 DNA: TGTGCCAGCAGTTACTCTCTGGGCGGCTACACCTTC
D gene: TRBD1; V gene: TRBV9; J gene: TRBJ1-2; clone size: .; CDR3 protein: CASSVDRDSNYGYTF; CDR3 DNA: TGTGCCAGCAGCGTAGACCGGGACAGCAACTATGGCTACACCTTC
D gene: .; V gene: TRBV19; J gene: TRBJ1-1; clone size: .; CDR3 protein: CASSPGLGMNTEAFF; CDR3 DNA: TGTGCCAGTAGTCCGGGCCTCGGGATGAACACTGAAGCTTTCTTT
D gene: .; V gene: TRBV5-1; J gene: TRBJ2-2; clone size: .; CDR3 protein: CASSLGGVLPGTGELFF; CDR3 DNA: TGCGCCAGCAGCTTGGGTGGGGTCCTACCCGGCACCGGGGAGCTGTTTTTT
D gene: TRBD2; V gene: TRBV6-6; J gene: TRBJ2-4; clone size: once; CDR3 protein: CASSYGLAGGEGAKNIQYF; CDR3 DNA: TGTGCCAGCAGCTACGGACTAGCGGGAGGGGAAGGAGCCAAAAACATTCAGTACTTC
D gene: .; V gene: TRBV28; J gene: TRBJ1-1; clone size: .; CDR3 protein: CASSFEGRYTEAFF; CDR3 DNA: TGTGCCAGCAGTTTTGAGGGGCGGTACACTGAAGCTTTCTTT
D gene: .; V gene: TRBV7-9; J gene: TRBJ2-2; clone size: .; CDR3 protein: CASSPTLTPNTGELFF; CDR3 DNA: TGTGCCAGCAGCCCGACTCTCACACCGAACACCGGGGAGCTGTTTTTT
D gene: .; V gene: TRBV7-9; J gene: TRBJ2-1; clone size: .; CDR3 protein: CASSLVGLENEQFF; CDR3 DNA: TGTGCCAGCAGCTTAGTGGGATTGGAGAATGAGCAGTTCTTC
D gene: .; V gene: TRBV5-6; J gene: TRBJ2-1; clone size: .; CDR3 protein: CASLVVRTASYNEQFF; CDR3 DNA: TGTGCCAGCCTTGTTGTACGTACTGCGTCCTACAATGAGCAGTTCTTC
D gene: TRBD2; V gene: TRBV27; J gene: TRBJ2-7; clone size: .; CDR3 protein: CASSGLVEGYEQYF; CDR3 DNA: TGTGCCAGCAGCGGACTAGTCGAAGGATACGAGCAGTACTTC
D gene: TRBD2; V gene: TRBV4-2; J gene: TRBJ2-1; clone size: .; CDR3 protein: CASSPTSGSYNEQFF; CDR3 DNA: TGTGCCAGCAGCCCGACTAGCGGTTCCTACAATGAGCAGTTCTTC
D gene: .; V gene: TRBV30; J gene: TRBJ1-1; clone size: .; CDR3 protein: CAWSVGPAEAFF; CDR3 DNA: TGTGCCTGGAGTGTAGGGCCCGCTGAAGCTTTCTTT
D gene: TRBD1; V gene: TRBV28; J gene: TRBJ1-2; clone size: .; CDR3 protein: CASVGTASFPTF; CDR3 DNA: TGTGCCAGCGTCGGGACAGCGTCTTTTCCCACCTTC
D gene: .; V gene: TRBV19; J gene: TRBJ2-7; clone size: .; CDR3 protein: CASSRPGTVPYEQYF; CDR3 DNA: TGTGCCAGTAGTAGGCCCGGGACGGTACCCTACGAGCAGTACTTC
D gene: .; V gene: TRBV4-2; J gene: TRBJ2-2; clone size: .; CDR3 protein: CASSLLVGGIGELFF; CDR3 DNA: TGTGCCAGCAGCCTTTTAGTTGGGGGGATCGGGGAGCTGTTTTTT
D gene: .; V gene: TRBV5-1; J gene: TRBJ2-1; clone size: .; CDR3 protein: CASSLMEGTYNEQFF; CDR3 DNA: TGCGCCAGCAGCTTGATGGAAGGGACCTACAATGAGCAGTTCTTC